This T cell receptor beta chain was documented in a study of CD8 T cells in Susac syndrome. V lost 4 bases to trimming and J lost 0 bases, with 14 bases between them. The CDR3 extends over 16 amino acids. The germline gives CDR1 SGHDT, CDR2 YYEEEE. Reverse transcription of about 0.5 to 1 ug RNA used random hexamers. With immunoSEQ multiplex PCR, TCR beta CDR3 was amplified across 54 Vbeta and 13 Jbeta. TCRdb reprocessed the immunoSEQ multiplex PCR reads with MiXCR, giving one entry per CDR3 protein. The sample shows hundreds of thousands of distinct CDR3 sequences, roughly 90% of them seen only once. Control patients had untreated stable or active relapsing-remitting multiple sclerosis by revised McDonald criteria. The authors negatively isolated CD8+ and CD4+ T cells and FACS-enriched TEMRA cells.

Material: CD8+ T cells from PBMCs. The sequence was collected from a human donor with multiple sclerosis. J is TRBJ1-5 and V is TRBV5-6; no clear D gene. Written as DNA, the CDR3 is TGTGCCAGCAGCCGGACTCGGACGGGTAGCAATCAGCCCCAGCATTTT. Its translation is CASSRTRTGSNQPQHF.